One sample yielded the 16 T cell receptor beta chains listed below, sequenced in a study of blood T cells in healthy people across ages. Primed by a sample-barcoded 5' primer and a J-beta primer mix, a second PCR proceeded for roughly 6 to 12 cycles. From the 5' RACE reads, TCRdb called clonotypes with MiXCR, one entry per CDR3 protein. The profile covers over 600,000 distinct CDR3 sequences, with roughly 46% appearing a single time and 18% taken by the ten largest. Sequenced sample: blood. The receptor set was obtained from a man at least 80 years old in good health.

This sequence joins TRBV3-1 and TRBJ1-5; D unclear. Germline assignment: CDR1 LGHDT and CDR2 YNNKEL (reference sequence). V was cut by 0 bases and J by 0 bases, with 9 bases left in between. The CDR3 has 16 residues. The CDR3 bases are TGTGCCAGCAGCCAAGATGTTGGCAATAGCAATCAGCCCCAGCATTTT. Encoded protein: CASSQDVGNSNQPQHF.

The CDR3 region is CASSLTGDRTDTQYF. The CDR3, as DNA: TGTGCCAGCAGCTTAACAGGGGACAGAACAGATACGCAGTATTTT. This sequence joins TRBV7-3 and TRBJ2-3; the match to TRBD1 covers 7 bases. The germline gives CDR1 SGHTA, CDR2 FQGTGA. This CDR3 comprises 15 residues. V shed 0 bases and J 3 bases; nucleotides not matched to a gene: 3.

CDR3 in DNA: TGCAGCGTTAATGTCGCTGTCGGCTCTGGGGCCAACGTCCTGACTTTC. As protein: CSVNVAVGSGANVLTF. The rearrangement links TRBV29-1 to TRBJ2-6; D unresolved. The V end lost 5 bases, the J end lost 0 bases, and 14 bases lay between the germline ends. This CDR3 has 16 amino acids. Germline-derived CDR1 and CDR2 are SQVTM and ANQGSEA. The variable domain in full, completed from reference TRBV29-1 and TRBJ2-6, reads SAVISQKPSRDICQRGTSLTIQCQVDSQVTMMFWYRQQPGQSLTLIATANQGSEATYESGFVIDKFPISRPNLTFSTLTVSNMSPEDSSIYLCSVNVAVGSGANVLTFGAGSRLTVL.

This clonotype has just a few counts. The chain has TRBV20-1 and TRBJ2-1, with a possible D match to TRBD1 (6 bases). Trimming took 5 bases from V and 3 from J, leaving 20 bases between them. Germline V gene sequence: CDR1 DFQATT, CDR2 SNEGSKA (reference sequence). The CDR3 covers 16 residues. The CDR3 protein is CSAFSPGQKGYNEQFF. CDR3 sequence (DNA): TGCAGTGCTTTTTCTCCGGGACAAAAGGGCTACAATGAGCAGTTCTTC.

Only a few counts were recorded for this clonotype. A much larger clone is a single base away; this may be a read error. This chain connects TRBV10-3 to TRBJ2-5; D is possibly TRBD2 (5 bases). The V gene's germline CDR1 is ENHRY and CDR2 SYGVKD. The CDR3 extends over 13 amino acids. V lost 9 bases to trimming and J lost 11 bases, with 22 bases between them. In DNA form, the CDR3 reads TGTGCCATGGCTAGCCCACGCAACAATGAGCAGTACTTC. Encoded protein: CAMASPRNNEQYF.

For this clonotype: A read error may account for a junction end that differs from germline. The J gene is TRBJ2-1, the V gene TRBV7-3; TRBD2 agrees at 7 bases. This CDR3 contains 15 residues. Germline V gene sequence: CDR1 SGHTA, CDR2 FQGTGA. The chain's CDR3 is CASSLTSGWEGEQSF. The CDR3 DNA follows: TGTGCCAGCAGCTTAACTAGCGGGTGGGAAGGTGAGCAGTCCTTC.

The CDR3 region is CASRSGAVLEQYF. The CDR3 DNA reads TGCGCCAGCAGGAGTGGAGCCGTCTTGGAGCAGTACTTC. The V call is TRBV5-1, the J call TRBJ2-7, with D unclear. V dropped 5 bases and J dropped 7 bases, with 16 bases sitting between them. From germline, CDR1 is SGHRS and CDR2 YFSETQ. This CDR3 is 13 amino acids long. Combining the CDR3 with reference TRBV5-1 and TRBJ2-7 gives the whole variable domain KAGVTQTPRYLIKTRGQQVTLSCSPISGHRSVSWYQQTPGQGLQFLFEYFSETQRNKGNFPGRFSGRQFSNSRSEMNVSTLELGDSALYLCASRSGAVLEQYFGPGTRLTVT.

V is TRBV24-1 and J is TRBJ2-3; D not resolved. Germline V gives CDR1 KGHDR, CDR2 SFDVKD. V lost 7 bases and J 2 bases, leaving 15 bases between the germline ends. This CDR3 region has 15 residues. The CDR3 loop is CATSPRGQHTDTQYF. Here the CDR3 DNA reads TGTGCCACCAGCCCCCGAGGCCAACACACAGATACGCAGTATTTT.

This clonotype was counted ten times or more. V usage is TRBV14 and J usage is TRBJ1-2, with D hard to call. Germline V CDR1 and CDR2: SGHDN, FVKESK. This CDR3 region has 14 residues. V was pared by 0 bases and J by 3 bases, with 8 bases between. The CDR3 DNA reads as TGTGCCAGCAGCCAAGATCTAACGGACTATGGCTACACCTTC. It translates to CASSQDLTDYGYTF.

CDR3 in amino acids: CASSLQGAWTQYF. Written as DNA, the CDR3 is TGTGCCAGCAGCTTACAGGGGGCATGGACCCAGTACTTC. This rearrangement joins TRBV7-2 to TRBJ2-5; 8 positions agree with TRBD1. Germline V gene sequence: CDR1 SGHTA, CDR2 FQGNSA. The CDR3 spans 13 residues. The J segment lost 7 bases and the V segment lost 2 bases, leaving 3 bases of the junction unmatched.

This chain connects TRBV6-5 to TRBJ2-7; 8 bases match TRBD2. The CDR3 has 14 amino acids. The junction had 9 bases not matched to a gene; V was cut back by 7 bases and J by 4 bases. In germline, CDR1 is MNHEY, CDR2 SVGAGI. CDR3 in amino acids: CASKGLAGSYEQYF. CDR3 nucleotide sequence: TGTGCCAGCAAGGGGCTAGCGGGCTCTTACGAGCAGTACTTC.

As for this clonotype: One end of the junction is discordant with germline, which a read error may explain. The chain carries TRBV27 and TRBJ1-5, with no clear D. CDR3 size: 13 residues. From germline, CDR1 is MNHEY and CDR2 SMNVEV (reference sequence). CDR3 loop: CAGSFRAGLAQHF. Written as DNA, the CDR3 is TGTGCCGGCAGTTTTAGGGCTGGCTTAGCCCAGCATTTT.

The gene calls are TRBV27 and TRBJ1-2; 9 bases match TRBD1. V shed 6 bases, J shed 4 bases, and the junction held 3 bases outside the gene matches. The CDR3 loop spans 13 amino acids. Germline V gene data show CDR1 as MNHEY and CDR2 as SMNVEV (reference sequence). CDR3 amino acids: CASSRTGAYGYTF. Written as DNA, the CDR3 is TGTGCCAGCAGCCGGACAGGGGCCTATGGCTACACCTTC.

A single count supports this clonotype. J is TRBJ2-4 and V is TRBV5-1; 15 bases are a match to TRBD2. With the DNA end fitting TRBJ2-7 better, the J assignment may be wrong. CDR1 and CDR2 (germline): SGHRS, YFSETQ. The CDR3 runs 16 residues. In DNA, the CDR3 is TGCGCCAGCAGCCACGGACTAGCGGGAGGGCCGTACGAGCAGTACTTC. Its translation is CASSHGLAGGPYEQYF.

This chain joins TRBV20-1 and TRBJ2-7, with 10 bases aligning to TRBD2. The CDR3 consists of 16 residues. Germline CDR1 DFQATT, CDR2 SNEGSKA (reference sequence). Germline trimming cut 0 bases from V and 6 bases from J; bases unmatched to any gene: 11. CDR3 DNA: TGCAGTGCTAGAGATCTCCAGCGGGAGGGCCCTCCCGAGCAGTACTTC. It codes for CSARDLQREGPPEQYF.

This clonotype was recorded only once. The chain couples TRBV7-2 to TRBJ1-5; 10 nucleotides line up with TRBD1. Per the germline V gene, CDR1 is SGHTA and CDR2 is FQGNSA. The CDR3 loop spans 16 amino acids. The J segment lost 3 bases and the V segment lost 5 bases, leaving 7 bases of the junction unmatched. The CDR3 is CASSIGTGAINQPQHF. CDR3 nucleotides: TGTGCCAGCAGCATCGGGACAGGGGCGATCAATCAGCCCCAGCATTTT.